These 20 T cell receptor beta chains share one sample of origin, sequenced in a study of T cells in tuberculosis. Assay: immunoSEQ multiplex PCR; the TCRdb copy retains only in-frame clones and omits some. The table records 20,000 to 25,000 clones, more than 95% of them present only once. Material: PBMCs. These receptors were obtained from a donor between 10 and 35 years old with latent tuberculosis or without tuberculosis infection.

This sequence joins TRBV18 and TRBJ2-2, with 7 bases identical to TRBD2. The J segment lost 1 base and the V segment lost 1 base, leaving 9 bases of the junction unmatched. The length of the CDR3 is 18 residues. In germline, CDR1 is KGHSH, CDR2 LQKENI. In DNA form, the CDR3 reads TGTGCCAGCTCACCACTATCCCACACGGGGGGGAACACCGGGGAGCTGTTTTTT. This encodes CASSPLSHTGGNTGELFF.

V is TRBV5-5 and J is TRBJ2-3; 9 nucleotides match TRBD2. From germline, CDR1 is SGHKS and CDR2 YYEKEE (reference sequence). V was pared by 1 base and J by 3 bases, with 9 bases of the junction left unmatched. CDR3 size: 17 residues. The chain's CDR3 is CASSLFKRGDATDTQYF. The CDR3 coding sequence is TGTGCCAGCAGCTTGTTCAAGCGGGGGGATGCTACAGATACGCAGTATTTT. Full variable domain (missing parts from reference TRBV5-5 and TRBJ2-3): DAGVTQSPTHLIKTRGQQVTLRCSPISGHKSVSWYQQVLGQGPQFIFQYYEKEERGRGNFPDRFSARQFPNYSSELNVNALLLGDSALYLCASSLFKRGDATDTQYFGPGTRLTVL.

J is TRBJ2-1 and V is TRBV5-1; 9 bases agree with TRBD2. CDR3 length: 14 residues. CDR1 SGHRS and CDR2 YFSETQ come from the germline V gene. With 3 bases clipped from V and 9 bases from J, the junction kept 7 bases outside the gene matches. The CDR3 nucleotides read TGCGCCAGCAGCTCCAGCGGGAGGTCTGGTGAGCAGTTCTTC. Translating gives CASSSSGRSGEQFF.

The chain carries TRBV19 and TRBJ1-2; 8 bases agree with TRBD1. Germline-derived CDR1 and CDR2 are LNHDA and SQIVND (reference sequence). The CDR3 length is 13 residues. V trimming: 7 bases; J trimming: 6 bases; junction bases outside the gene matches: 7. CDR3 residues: CASTLRGRHGYTF. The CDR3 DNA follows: TGTGCCAGTACCCTCAGGGGGCGGCATGGCTACACCTTC.

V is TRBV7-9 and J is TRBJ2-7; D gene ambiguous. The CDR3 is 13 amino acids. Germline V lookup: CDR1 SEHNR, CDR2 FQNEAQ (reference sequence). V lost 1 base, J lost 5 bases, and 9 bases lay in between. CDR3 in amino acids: CASSLGEFNEQYF. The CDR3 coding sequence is TGTGCCAGCAGCTTAGGAGAGTTCAACGAGCAGTACTTC.

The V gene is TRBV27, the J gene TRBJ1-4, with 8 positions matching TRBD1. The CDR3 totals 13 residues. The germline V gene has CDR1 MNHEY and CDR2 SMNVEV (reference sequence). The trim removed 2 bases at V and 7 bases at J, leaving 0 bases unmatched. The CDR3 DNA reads TGTGCCAGCAGTTTAGGACAGGGTGAAAAACTGTTTTTT. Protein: CASSLGQGEKLFF. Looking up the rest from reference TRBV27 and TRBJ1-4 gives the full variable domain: EAQVTQNPRYLITVTGKKLTVTCSQNMNHEYMSWYRQDPGLGLRQIYYSMNVEVTDKGDVPEGYKVSRKEKRNFPLILESPSPNQTSLYFCASSLGQGEKLFFGSGTQLSVL.

The CDR3 spells CASSLTGRFSYEQYF. In DNA, the CDR3 is TGTGCCAGCAGCTTGACAGGGCGTTTCTCCTACGAGCAGTACTTC. The V call is TRBV5-8, the J call TRBJ2-7, with D perhaps TRBD1 (6 bases). Germline CDR1 SGHTS, CDR2 YDEGEE. V was shortened by 1 base and J by 0 bases, with 11 bases between the two germline ends. This CDR3 comprises 15 residues.

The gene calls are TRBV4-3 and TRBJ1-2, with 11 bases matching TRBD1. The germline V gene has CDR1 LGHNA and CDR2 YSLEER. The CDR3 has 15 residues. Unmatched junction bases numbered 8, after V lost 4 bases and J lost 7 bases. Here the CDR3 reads CASSLHGQGAVGYTF. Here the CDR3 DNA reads TGCGCCAGCAGCCTTCATGGACAGGGGGCTGTTGGCTACACCTTC.

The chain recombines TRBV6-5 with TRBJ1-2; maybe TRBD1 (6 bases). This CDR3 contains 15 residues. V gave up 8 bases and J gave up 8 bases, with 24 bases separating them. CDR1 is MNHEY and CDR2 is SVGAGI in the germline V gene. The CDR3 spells CASCLGHREKGGYTF. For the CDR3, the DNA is TGTGCCAGCTGTTTGGGACACAGGGAAAAGGGGGGCTACACCTTC.

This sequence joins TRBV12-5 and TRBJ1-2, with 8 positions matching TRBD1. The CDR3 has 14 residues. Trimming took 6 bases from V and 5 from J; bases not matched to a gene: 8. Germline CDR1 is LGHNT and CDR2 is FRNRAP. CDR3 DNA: TGTGCTAGTGGATCCGACAGGGGCCTTTATGGCTACACCTTC. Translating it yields CASGSDRGLYGYTF.

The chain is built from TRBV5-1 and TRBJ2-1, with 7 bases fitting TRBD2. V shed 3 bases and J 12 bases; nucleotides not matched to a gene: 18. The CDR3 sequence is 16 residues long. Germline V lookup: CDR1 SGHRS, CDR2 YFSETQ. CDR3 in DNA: TGCGCCAGCAGCTCCCCTTTGCTAGCGGACACCTCAACGCAGTTCTTC. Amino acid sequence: CASSSPLLADTSTQFF. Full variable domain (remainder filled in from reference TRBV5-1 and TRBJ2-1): KAGVTQTPRYLIKTRGQQVTLSCSPISGHRSVSWYQQTPGQGLQFLFEYFSETQRNKGNFPGRFSGRQFSNSRSEMNVSTLELGDSALYLCASSSPLLADTSTQFFGPGTRLTVL.

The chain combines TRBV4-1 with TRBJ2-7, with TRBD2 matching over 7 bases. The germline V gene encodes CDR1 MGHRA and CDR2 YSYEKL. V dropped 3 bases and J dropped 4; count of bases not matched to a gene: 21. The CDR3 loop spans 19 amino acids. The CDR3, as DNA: TGCGCCAGCAGCCAGGACCCCTCAAGGGGACTAAAAGCCTCTTACGAGCAGTACTTC. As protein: CASSQDPSRGLKASYEQYF.

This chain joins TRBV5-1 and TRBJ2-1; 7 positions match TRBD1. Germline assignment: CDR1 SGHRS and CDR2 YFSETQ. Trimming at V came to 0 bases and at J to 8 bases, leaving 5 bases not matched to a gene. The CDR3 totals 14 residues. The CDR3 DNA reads TGCGCCAGCAGCTTGGTGACAGGGACGTATGAGCAGTTCTTC. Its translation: CASSLVTGTYEQFF.

CDR3 in amino acids: CASSLGVTEAFF. CDR3 nucleotide sequence: TGTGCCAGTAGCTTAGGGGTGACTGAAGCTTTCTTT. The chain carries TRBV19 and TRBJ1-1, with a possible D match to TRBD1 (5 bases). Germline lookup yields CDR1 LNHDA and CDR2 SQIVND (reference sequence). The CDR3 spans 12 residues. The V end was cut by 6 bases, the J end by 5 bases, with 10 bases between.

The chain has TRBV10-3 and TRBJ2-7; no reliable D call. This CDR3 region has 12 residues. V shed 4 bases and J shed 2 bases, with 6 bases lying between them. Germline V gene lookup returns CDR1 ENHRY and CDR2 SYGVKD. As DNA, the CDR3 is TGTGCCATCAGTGTCGGTGCCTACGAGCAGTACTTC. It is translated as CAISVGAYEQYF.

The CDR3 region has the DNA TGCGCCAGCAGCCTAATCCAGACAGTTTTGAACACTGAAGCTTTCTTT. Translation gives CASSLIQTVLNTEAFF. The V call is TRBV23-1, the J call TRBJ1-1; D perhaps matches TRBD1 (5 bases). TRBV23-1 belongs to the ORF category, with a function that is uncertain. The length of the CDR3 is 16 residues. Trimming shortened V by 6 bases and J by 0 bases, and 17 bases separated the two germline ends.

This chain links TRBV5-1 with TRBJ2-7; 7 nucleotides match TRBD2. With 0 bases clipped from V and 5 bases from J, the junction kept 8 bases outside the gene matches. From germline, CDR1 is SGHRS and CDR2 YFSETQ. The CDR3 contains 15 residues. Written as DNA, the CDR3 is TGCGCCAGCAGCTTGGTTGCGCGGGAGCTCCACGAGCAGTACTTC. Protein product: CASSLVARELHEQYF. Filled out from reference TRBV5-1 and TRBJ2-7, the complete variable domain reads KAGVTQTPRYLIKTRGQQVTLSCSPISGHRSVSWYQQTPGQGLQFLFEYFSETQRNKGNFPGRFSGRQFSNSRSEMNVSTLELGDSALYLCASSLVARELHEQYFGPGTRLTVT.

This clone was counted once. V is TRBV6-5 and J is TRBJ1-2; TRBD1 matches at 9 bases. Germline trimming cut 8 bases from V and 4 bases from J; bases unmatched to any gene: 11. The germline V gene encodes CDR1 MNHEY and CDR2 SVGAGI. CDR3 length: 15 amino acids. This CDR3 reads CASGYRGLWIYGYTF. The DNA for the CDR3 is TGTGCCAGCGGATACAGGGGGCTCTGGATCTATGGCTACACCTTC.

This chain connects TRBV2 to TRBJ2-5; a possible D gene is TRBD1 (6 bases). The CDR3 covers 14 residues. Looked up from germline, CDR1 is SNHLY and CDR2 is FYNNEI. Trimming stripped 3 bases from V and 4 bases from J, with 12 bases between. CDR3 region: CASSDIRGAETQYF. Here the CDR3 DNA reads TGTGCCAGCAGTGATATCAGGGGCGCAGAGACCCAGTACTTC.

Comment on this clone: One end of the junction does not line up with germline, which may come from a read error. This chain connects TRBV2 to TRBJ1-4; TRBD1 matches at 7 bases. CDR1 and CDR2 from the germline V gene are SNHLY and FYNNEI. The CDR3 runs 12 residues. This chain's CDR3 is CASRQGTGKTVF. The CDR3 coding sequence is TGTGCCAGCAGACAGGGGACGGGAAAAACTGTTTTT.